These 27 T cell receptor beta chains came from one sample sequenced in a study of early T cells in non-severe SARS-CoV-2 infection. TCRdb processed the 5' RACE reads anew with MiXCR; each CDR3 protein has one entry. Altogether 80,000 to 95,000 distinct CDR3 sequences are present, roughly 17% being singletons, with the ten largest covering 4.5% to 6.5%. The sample in question was whole blood, obtained at baseline. The receptors come from an adult who was a healthcare worker with PCR-confirmed SARS-CoV-2 infection or an uninfected control (not recorded which).

In this sample, this clonotype turned up a few times. V and J are TRBV2 and TRBJ2-2; possible D gene TRBD1, 5 bases. CDR1 is SNHLY and CDR2 is FYNNEI in the germline V gene. CDR3 length: 15 amino acids. Trimming pared 4 bases from V and 2 bases from J, leaving 11 bases between. Here the CDR3 reads CASSGTNPNTGELFF. DNA for the CDR3: TGTGCCAGCAGTGGGACAAACCCAAACACCGGGGAGCTGTTTTTT. Supplemented by reference TRBV2 and TRBJ2-2, the full variable domain reads EPEVTQTPSHQVTQMGQEVILRCVPISNHLYFYWYRQILGQKVEFLVSFYNNEISEKSEIFDDQFSVERPDGSNFTLKIRSTKLEDSAMYFCASSGTNPNTGELFFGEGSRLTVL.

This clonotype was detected a few times. The rearrangement joins TRBV7-9 to TRBJ2-5; tentative D call: TRBD1 (6 bases). The CDR3 extends over 15 amino acids. Trimming left V 5 bases short and J 4 bases short, with 17 bases between. CDR1 is SEHNR, CDR2 FQNEAQ, per germline (reference sequence). The chain's CDR3 is CASSPSGQGPETQYF. CDR3 DNA: TGTGCCAGCAGCCCCAGTGGGCAGGGGCCAGAGACCCAGTACTTC.

This clonotype has more than one count but fewer than ten. The CDR3 DNA reads as TGTGCCAGCAGGCACGGGGAGCTGTTTTTT. It translates to CASRHGELFF. The genes are TRBV12-3 or TRBV12-4 and TRBJ2-2; D is ambiguous. This CDR3 has 10 residues. V lost 6 bases, J lost 7 bases, and 3 bases lay in between.

The V call is TRBV18, the J call TRBJ2-7, with a possible D match to TRBD2 (5 bases). The CDR3 loop spans 14 amino acids. CDR1 and CDR2 (germline): KGHSH, LQKENI. Trimming removed 3 bases from V and 4 bases from J, with 13 bases in between. Here the CDR3 DNA reads TGTGCCAGCTCACCGTCCGGGATCAGTTACGAGCAGTACTTC. Protein sequence: CASSPSGISYEQYF.

This clonotype showed up many times. This sequence joins TRBV12-3 or TRBV12-4 and TRBJ2-4; 11 bases map to TRBD1. The CDR3 is 17 amino acids. V lost 6 bases to trimming and J lost 2 bases; unmatched junction nucleotides: 9. This CDR3 is CASRGTGGRGPKNIQYF. The CDR3 region has the DNA TGTGCCAGCAGGGGGACAGGGGGACGAGGGCCCAAAAACATTCAGTACTTC.

This clonotype turned up a few times. V gene TRBV20-1 combines with J gene TRBJ1-6; D ambiguous. Trimming removed 3 bases from V and 1 base from J, with 13 bases in between. CDR3 length: 16 residues. Per germline, CDR1 DFQATT and CDR2 SNEGSKA (reference sequence). The CDR3 here is CSARAGIGSYNSPLHF. The CDR3 coding sequence is TGCAGTGCTAGGGCGGGGATTGGGTCCTATAATTCACCCCTCCACTTT.

This clonotype was seen a few times. The chain links TRBV6-2 or TRBV6-3 to TRBJ2-1, with 8 bases that match TRBD2. Germline V gives CDR1 MNHEY, CDR2 SVGEGT. The CDR3 sequence is 16 residues long. V shed 0 bases and J 2 bases; nucleotides not matched to a gene: 3. The DNA of the CDR3 is TGTGCCAGCAGTTACTCCCAACTAGCGGCCTACAATGAGCAGTTCTTC. Encoded protein: CASSYSQLAAYNEQFF.

The rearrangement uses TRBV10-1 and TRBJ1-6; D call uncertain. The CDR3 is 13 residues long. The germline V gene has CDR1 WNHNN and CDR2 SYGVQD (reference sequence). V was trimmed by 2 bases and J by 6 bases, leaving 5 bases between them. CDR3 in amino acids: CASSEDRNSPLHF. For the CDR3, the DNA is TGCGCCAGCAGTGAGGACCGTAATTCACCCCTCCACTTT.

This chain uses TRBV12-3 or TRBV12-4 with TRBJ2-3; perhaps TRBD1 as D (5 bases). This CDR3 spans 13 amino acids. V was trimmed by 4 bases and J by 1 base, leaving 6 bases between them. Here the CDR3 DNA reads TGTGCCAGCAGTTCGACAGGCACAGATACGCAGTATTTT. This encodes CASSSTGTDTQYF.

J is TRBJ1-1 and V is TRBV6-2 or TRBV6-3; tentatively, D is TRBD1 (6 bases). The V gene's germline CDR1 is MNHEY and CDR2 SVGEGT. V lost 5 bases, J lost 2 bases, and 15 bases lay in between. The CDR3 sequence is 15 residues long. Here the CDR3 reads CASSDTQGQNTEAFF. CDR3 coding DNA: TGTGCCAGCAGTGACACTCAGGGGCAAAACACTGAAGCTTTCTTT.

This clonotype was recorded a few times. V usage is TRBV7-2 and J usage is TRBJ2-5; a possible D gene is TRBD2 (5 bases). The CDR3 runs 14 residues. Trimming stripped 5 bases from V and 2 bases from J, with 12 bases between. CDR1 and CDR2 (germline): SGHTA, FQGNSA. The CDR3 region is CASSHQEVQETQYF. CDR3 DNA: TGTGCCAGCAGCCACCAGGAGGTTCAAGAGACCCAGTACTTC. The complete variable domain, with remaining parts taken from reference TRBV7-2 and TRBJ2-5, reads GAGVSQSPSNKVTEKGKDVELRCDPISGHTALYWYRQSLGQGLEFLIYFQGNSAPDKSGLPSDRFSAERTGGSVSTLTIQRTQQEDSAVYLCASSHQEVQETQYFGPGTRLLVL.

V and J are TRBV19 and TRBJ2-1; no reliable D call. The CDR3 sequence is 14 residues long. V dropped 0 bases and J dropped 5 bases, with 8 bases sitting between them. The germline gives CDR1 LNHDA, CDR2 SQIVND (reference sequence). CDR3 in DNA: TGTGCCAGTAGTATAGATCGCCCTAACAATGAGCAGTTCTTC. Its translation: CASSIDRPNNEQFF.

This clonotype was found a few times. The chain employs TRBV3-1 and TRBJ2-5, with D hard to call. Germline lookup yields CDR1 LGHDT and CDR2 YNNKEL (reference sequence). Trimming shortened V by 0 bases and J by 0 bases, and 5 bases separated the two germline ends. This CDR3 region has 14 residues. Written as DNA, the CDR3 is TGTGCCAGCAGCCAAGACCGGTACCAAGAGACCCAGTACTTC. Protein: CASSQDRYQETQYF.

This clonotype was observed a few times. The chain's CDR3 is CASSEFRAHSYNEQFF. CDR3 sequence (DNA): TGTGCCAGCAGTGAATTTAGAGCACACTCCTACAATGAGCAGTTCTTC. The rearrangement uses TRBV25-1 and TRBJ2-1; D call uncertain. This CDR3 comprises 16 residues. Trimming stripped 1 base from V and 0 bases from J, with 10 bases between. Germline CDR1 and CDR2: MGHDK and SYGVNS.

This clonotype has a single count. The chain uses TRBV10-3 and TRBJ2-1; 10 bases fit TRBD1. CDR3 length: 14 amino acids. The V and J ends lost 6 bases and 2 bases, in that order; junction bases with no gene match: 1. Germline V gene data show CDR1 as ENHRY and CDR2 as SYGVKD. This CDR3 reads CAIRGQGTYNEQFF. The DNA of the CDR3 is TGTGCCATCAGGGGACAGGGGACCTACAATGAGCAGTTCTTC.

The chain uses TRBV28 and TRBJ2-7; no clear D gene. CDR3 length: 11 residues. The ends were cut back, 3 bases at V and 3 bases at J, with 3 bases in the middle. Germline assignment: CDR1 MDHEN and CDR2 SYDVKM. The CDR3 sequence: CASSFNYEQYF. Here the CDR3 DNA reads TGTGCCAGCAGTTTCAACTACGAGCAGTACTTC. Based on the CDR3 plus reference TRBV28 and TRBJ2-7, the full variable domain is DVKVTQSSRYLVKRTGEKVFLECVQDMDHENMFWYRQDPGLGLRLIYFSYDVKMKEKGDIPEGYSVSREKKERFSLILESASTNQTSMYLCASSFNYEQYFGPGTRLTVT.

This clonotype was seen a handful of times. V is TRBV30 and J is TRBJ1-2, with TRBD1 matching over 7 bases. This CDR3 contains 14 residues. Germline values: CDR1 GTSNPN, CDR2 SVGIG (reference sequence). Germline trimming cut 3 bases from V and 0 bases from J; bases unmatched to any gene: 4. The CDR3 sequence is CAWRTGVPNYGYTF. The DNA for the CDR3 is TGTGCCTGGAGAACAGGGGTTCCTAACTATGGCTACACCTTC.

This clonotype was picked up a small number of times. V is TRBV7-8 and J is TRBJ1-3; 8 bases match TRBD1. The germline gives CDR1 SGHVS, CDR2 FQNEAQ. CDR3 length equals 16 residues. With V trimmed by 4 bases and J by 4 bases, 9 bases remained unmatched. The CDR3 spells CASSSTRTGIGNTIYF. CDR3 DNA: TGTGCCAGCAGCTCGACGCGGACAGGGATAGGAAACACCATATATTTT.

The chain has TRBV7-9 and TRBJ1-1; D call uncertain. Per the germline V gene, CDR1 is SEHNR and CDR2 is FQNEAQ (reference sequence). The length of the CDR3 is 12 residues. The V gene lost 5 bases and the J gene lost 5 bases, with 9 bases spanning the gap. This CDR3 reads CASSRGETEAFF. The CDR3 DNA reads as TGTGCCAGCAGCCGAGGAGAGACTGAAGCTTTCTTT. Drawing the rest from reference TRBV7-9 and TRBJ1-1, the complete variable domain is DTGVSQNPRHKITKRGQNVTFRCDPISEHNRLYWYRQTLGQGPEFLTYFQNEAQLEKSRLLSDRFSAERPKGSFSTLEIQRTEQGDSAMYLCASSRGETEAFFGQGTRLTVV.

This clonotype was detected many times. The V gene is TRBV7-9, the J gene TRBJ2-7; 7 nucleotides line up with TRBD1. CDR1 is SEHNR, CDR2 FQNEAQ, per germline (reference sequence). The CDR3 spans 13 residues. The trim removed 5 bases at V and 4 bases at J, leaving 5 bases unmatched. The CDR3 sequence: CASSETGSYEQYF. CDR3 DNA sequence: TGTGCCAGCAGCGAGACAGGGAGTTACGAGCAGTACTTC.

The V gene is TRBV4-1, the J gene TRBJ2-3, with D possibly matching TRBD1 (5 bases). The CDR3 spans 14 residues. Trimming cost V 4 bases and J 2 bases, with 10 bases left between them. Germline-derived CDR1 and CDR2 are MGHRA and YSYEKL. CDR3 coding DNA: TGCGCCAGCAGCCCCGACAGTTCCACAGATACGCAGTATTTT. The encoded protein is CASSPDSSTDTQYF.

This clonotype was counted between two and nine times. The CDR3 loop is CASRLTDYNEQFF. The CDR3 DNA sequence: TGTGCCAGCAGGCTTACAGATTACAATGAGCAGTTCTTC. The genes are TRBV2 and TRBJ2-1; D remains ambiguous. Germline V gene data show CDR1 as SNHLY and CDR2 as FYNNEI. V gave up 6 bases and J gave up 4 bases, with 10 bases separating them. CDR3 size: 13 residues.

CDR3 DNA sequence: TGCAGTGCTAGTCTGGCACAGAATGAGCAGTTCTTC. Protein: CSASLAQNEQFF. The J gene is TRBJ2-1, the V gene TRBV20-1; D gene unclear. The CDR3 extends over 12 amino acids. Trimming left V 3 bases short and J 7 bases short, with 10 bases between. Per germline, CDR1 DFQATT and CDR2 SNEGSKA (reference sequence).

This clonotype was seen ten or more times. This chain links TRBV30 with TRBJ2-2; no definite D call. Between the trimmed V and J ends, which lost 0 bases and 6 bases, there was a span of 5 bases. Germline V gene data show CDR1 as GTSNPN and CDR2 as SVGIG (reference sequence). The CDR3 extends over 12 amino acids. The CDR3, as DNA: TGTGCCTGGAGTGTGGTATCCGGGGAGCTGTTTTTT. This translates into CAWSVVSGELFF.

Of note for this clonotype: A clone one base away is much larger, so this may be a read error. The V and J genes are TRBV20-1 and TRBJ2-7, with 10 bases matching TRBD2. This CDR3 is 15 amino acids long. Germline-derived CDR1 and CDR2 are DFQATT and SNEGSKA (reference sequence). Here the CDR3 DNA reads TGCAGTGCTAGGTTCGGGCTAGCGGGAGACTACGAGCGGTACTTC. Residues: CSARFGLAGDYERYF.

This clonotype was seen repeatedly, ten times or more. The chain's CDR3 is CASSSERSYEQYF. The CDR3 DNA sequence: TGTGCCAGCAGCTCAGAGCGGTCCTACGAGCAGTACTTC. V and J are TRBV7-9 and TRBJ2-7, with a weak D call TRBD2 (5 bases). V dropped 4 bases and J dropped 1 base, with 8 bases sitting between them. In germline, CDR1 is SEHNR, CDR2 FQNEAQ (reference sequence). This CDR3 has 13 residues.

The chain recombines TRBV7-9 with TRBJ1-3; D is unclear. The CDR3 spans 15 residues. The V gene's germline CDR1 is SEHNR and CDR2 FQNEAQ (reference sequence). Trimming stripped 5 bases from V and 0 bases from J, with 11 bases between. The CDR3 nucleotides read TGTGCCAGCAGCCAAAAGATGAGCTCTGGAAACACCATATATTTT. Translation gives CASSQKMSSGNTIYF.